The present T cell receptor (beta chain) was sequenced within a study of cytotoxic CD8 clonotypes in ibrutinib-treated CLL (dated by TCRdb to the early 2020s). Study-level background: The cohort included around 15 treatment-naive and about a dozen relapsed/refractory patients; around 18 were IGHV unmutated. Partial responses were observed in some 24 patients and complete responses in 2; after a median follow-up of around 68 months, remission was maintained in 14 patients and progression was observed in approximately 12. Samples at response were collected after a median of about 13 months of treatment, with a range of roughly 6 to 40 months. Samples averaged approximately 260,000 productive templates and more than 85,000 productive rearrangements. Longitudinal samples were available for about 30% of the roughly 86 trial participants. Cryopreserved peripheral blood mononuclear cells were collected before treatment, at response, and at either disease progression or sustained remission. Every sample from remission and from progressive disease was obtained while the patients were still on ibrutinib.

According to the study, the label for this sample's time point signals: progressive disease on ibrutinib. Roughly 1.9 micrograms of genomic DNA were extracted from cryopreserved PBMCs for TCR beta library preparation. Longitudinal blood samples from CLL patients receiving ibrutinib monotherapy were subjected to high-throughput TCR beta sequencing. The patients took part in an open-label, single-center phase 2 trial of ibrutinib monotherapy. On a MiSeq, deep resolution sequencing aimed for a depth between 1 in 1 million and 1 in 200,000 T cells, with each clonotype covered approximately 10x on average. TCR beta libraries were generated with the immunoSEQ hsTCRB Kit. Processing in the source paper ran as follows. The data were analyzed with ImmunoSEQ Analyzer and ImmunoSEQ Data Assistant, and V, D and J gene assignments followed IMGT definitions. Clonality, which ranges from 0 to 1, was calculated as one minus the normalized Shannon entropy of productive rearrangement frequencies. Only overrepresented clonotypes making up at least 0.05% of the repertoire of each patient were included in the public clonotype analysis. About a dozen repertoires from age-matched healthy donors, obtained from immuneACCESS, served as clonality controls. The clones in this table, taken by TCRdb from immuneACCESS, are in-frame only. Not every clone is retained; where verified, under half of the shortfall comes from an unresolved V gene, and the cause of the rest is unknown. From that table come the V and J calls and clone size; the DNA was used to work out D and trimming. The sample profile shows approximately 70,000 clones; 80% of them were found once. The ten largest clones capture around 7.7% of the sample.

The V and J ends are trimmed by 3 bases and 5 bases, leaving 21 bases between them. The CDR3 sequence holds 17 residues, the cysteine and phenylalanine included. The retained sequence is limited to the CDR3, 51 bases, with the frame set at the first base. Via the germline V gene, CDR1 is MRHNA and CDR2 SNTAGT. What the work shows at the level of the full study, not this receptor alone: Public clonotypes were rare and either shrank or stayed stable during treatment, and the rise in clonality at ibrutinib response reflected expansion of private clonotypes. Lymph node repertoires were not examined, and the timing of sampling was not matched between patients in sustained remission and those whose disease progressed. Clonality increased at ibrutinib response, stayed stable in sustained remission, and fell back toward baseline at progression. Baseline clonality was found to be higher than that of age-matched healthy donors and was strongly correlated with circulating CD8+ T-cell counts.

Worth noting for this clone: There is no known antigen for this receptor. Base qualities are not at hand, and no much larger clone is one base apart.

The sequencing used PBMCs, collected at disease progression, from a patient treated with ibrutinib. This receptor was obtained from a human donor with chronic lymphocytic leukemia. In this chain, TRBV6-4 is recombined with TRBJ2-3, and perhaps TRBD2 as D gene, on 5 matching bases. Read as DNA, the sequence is TGTGCCAGCAGTGAAAAAGAGGGAGATACCTTTCAAGATACGCAGTATTTT. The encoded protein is CASSEKEGDTFQDTQYF.